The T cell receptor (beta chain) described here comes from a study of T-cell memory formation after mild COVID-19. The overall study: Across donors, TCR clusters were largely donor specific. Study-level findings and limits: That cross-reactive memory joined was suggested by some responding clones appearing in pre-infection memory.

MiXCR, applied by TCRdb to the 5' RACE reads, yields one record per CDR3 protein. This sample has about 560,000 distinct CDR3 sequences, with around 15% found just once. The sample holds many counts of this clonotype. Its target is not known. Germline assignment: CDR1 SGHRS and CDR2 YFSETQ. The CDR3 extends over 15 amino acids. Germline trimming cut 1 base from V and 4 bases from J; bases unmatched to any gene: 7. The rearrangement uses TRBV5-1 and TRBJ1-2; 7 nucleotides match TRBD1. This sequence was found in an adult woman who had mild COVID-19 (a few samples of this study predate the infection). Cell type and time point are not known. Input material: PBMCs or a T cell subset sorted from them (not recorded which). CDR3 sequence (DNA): TGCGCCAGCAGCTTGAGGGGGCCTGGTGGCTATGGCTACACCTTC. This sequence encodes CASSLRGPGGYGYTF.